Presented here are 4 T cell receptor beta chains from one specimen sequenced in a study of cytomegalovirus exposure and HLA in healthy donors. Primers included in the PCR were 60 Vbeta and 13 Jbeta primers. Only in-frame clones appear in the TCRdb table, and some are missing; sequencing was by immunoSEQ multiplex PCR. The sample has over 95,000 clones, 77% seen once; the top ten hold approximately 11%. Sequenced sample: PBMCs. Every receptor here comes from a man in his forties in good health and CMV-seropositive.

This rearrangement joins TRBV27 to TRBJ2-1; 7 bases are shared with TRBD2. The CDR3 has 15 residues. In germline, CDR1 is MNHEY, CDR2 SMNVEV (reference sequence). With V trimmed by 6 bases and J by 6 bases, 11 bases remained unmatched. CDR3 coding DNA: TGTGCCAGCAGGACCGGGACTAAGGGTCCCAATGAGCAGTTCTTC. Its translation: CASRTGTKGPNEQFF.

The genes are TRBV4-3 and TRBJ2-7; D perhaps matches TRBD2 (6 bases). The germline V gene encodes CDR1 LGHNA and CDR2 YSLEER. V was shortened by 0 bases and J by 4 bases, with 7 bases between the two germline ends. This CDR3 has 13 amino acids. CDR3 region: CASSQDRGYEQYF. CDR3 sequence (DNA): TGCGCCAGCAGCCAAGATCGGGGGTACGAGCAGTACTTC.

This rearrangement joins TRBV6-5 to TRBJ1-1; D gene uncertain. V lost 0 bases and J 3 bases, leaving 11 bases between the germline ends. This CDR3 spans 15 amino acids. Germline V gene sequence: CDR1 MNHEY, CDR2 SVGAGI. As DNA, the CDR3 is TGTGCCAGCAGTTACTCGTGGCAGGCTGACACTGAAGCTTTCTTT. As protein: CASSYSWQADTEAFF.

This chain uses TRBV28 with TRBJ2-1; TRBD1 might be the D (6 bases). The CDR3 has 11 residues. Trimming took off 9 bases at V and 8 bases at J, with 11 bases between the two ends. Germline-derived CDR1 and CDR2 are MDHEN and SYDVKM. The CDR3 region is CASGGGHEQFF. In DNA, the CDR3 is TGTGCCAGTGGGGGCGGGCATGAGCAGTTCTTC.